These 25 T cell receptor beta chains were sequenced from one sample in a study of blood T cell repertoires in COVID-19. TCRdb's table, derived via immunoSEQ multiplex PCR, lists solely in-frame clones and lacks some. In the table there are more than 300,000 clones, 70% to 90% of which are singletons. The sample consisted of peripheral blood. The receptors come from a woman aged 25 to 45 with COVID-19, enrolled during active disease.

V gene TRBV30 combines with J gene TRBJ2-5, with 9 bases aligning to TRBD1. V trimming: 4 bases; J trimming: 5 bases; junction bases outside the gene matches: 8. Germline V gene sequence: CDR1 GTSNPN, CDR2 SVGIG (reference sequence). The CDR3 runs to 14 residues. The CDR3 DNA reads TGTGCCTGGACACGAACAGGGGGCGGGGAGACCCAGTACTTC. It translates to CAWTRTGGGETQYF.

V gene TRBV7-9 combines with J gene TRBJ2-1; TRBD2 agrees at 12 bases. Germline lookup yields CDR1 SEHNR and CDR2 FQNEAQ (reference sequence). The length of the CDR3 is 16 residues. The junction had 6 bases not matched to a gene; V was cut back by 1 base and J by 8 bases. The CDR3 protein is CASSLGLAGVLDEQFF. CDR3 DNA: TGTGCCAGCAGCTTAGGACTAGCGGGAGTATTGGATGAGCAGTTCTTC.

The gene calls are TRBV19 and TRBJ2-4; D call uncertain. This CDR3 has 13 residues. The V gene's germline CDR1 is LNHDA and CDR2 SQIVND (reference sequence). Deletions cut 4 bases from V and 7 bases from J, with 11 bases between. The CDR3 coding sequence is TGTGCCAGTAGTAAATACGACTCGAACATTCAGTACTTC. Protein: CASSKYDSNIQYF.

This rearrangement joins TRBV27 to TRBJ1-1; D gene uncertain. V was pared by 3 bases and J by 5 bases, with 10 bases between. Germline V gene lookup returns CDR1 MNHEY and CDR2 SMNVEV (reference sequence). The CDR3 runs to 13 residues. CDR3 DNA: TGTGCCAGCAGTTTTTCAGCGGGGACTGAAGCTTTCTTT. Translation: CASSFSAGTEAFF.

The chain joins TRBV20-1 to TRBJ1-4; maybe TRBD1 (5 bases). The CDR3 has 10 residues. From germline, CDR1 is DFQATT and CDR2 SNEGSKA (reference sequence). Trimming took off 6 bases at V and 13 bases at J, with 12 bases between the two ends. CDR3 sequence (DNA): TGCAGTGCCTGGGGTGACAGACTGTTTTTT. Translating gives CSAWGDRLFF.

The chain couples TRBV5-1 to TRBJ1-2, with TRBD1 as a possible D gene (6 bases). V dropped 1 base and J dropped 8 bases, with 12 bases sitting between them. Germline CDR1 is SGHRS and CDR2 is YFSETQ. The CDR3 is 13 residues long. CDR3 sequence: CASSLTRDMGYTF. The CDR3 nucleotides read TGCGCCAGCAGCTTGACCAGGGACATGGGCTACACCTTC.

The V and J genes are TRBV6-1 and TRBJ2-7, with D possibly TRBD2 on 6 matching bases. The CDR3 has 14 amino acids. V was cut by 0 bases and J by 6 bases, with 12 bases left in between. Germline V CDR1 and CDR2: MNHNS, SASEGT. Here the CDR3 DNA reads TGTGCCAGCAGTGAAGCTCTAGGAGGGGTCGAGCAGTACTTC. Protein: CASSEALGGVEQYF.

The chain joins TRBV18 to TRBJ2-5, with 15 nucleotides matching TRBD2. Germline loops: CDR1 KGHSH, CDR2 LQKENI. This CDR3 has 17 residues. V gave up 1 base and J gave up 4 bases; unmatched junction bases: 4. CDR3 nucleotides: TGTGCCAGCTCACCACTACCGGGACTAGCGGGGGGAGAGACCCAGTACTTC. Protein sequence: CASSPLPGLAGGETQYF.

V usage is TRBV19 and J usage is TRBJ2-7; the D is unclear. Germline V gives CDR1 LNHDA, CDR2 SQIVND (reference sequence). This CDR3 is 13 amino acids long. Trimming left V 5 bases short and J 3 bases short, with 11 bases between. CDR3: CASSAQTHYEQYF. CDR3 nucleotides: TGTGCCAGTAGTGCCCAGACACACTACGAGCAGTACTTC.

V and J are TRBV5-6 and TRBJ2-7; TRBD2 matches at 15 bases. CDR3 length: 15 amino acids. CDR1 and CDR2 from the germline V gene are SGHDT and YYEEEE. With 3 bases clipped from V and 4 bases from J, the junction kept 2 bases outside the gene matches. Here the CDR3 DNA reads TGTGCCAGCAGCTGGGGGACTAGCGGGAGGTACGAGCAGTACTTC. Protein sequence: CASSWGTSGRYEQYF.

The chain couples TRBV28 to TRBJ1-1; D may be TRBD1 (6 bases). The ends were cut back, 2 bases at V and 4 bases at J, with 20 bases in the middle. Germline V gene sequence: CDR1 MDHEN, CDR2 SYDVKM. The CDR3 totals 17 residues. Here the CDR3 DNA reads TGTGCCAGCAGTTTAGGGACACGACCCCGCAGCAGCACTGAAGCTTTCTTT. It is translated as CASSLGTRPRSSTEAFF.

The CDR3 DNA reads as TGTGCCAGCAGCTACTTCGGCGGGGATAATGAGCAGTTCTTC. This gives the protein CASSYFGGDNEQFF. J is TRBJ2-1 and V is TRBV11-2, with D possibly TRBD2 on 6 matching bases. Germline V lookup: CDR1 SGHAT, CDR2 FQNNGV. V was trimmed by 4 bases and J by 7 bases, leaving 14 bases between them. The CDR3 is 14 residues long.

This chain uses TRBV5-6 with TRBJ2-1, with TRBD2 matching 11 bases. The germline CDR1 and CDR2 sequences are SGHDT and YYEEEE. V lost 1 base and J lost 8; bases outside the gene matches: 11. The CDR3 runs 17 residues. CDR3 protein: CASSLISGRALGHEQFF. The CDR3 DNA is TGTGCCAGCAGCTTGATTAGCGGGAGGGCCCTCGGGCATGAGCAGTTCTTC.

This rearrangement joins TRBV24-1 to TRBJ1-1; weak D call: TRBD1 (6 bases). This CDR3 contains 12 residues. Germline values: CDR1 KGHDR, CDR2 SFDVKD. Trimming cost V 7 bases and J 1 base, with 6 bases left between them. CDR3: CATRGANTEAFF. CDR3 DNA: TGTGCCACCAGGGGGGCGAACACTGAAGCTTTCTTT.

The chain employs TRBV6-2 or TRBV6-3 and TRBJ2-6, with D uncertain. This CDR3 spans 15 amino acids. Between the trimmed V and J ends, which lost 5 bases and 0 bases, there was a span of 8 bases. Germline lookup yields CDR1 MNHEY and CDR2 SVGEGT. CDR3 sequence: CASSPSVSGANVLTF. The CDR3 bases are TGTGCCAGCAGTCCGAGTGTCTCTGGGGCCAACGTCCTGACTTTC.

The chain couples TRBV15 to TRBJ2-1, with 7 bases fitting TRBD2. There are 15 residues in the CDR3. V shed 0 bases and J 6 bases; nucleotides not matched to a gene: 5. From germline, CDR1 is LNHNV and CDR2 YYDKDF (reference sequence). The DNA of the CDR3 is TGTGCCACCAGCAGAGATGGGCGGGAGATCAATGAGCAGTTCTTC. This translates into CATSRDGREINEQFF.

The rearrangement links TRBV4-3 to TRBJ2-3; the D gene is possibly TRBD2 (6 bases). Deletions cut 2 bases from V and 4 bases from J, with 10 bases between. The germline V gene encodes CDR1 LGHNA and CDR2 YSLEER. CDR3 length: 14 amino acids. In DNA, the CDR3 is TGCGCCAGCAGCCAACGGGGGACCTCAGATACGCAGTATTTT. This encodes CASSQRGTSDTQYF.

CDR3 bases: TGTGCCAGCAGTCCTCTGGAGCGGTCTGACACAGATACGCAGTATTTT. Translating gives CASSPLERSDTDTQYF. The rearrangement links TRBV5-8 to TRBJ2-3; weak D call: TRBD2 (5 bases). From germline, CDR1 is SGHTS and CDR2 YDEGEE. This CDR3 has 16 amino acids. With 5 bases removed from V and 2 bases from J, the gap between germline ends came to 18 bases.

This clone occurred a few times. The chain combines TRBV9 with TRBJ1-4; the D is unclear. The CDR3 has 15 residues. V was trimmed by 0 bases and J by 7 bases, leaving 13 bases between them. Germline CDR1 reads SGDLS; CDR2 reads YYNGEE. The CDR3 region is CASSVVGGSSEKLFF. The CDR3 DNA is TGTGCCAGCAGCGTAGTAGGCGGATCGAGTGAAAAACTGTTTTTT.

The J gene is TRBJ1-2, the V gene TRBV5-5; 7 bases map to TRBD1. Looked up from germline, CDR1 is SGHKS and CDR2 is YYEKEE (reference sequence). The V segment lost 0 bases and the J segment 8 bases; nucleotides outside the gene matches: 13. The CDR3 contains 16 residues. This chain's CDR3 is CASSLGSLTGVKGYTF. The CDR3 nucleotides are TGTGCCAGCAGCTTGGGAAGCCTTACAGGGGTGAAAGGCTACACCTTC.

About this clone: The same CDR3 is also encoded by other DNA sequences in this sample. The CDR3 region is CASSLGQGGQPQHF. In DNA, the CDR3 is TGCGCCAGCAGCTTGGGACAGGGAGGTCAGCCCCAGCATTTT. The rearrangement joins TRBV5-1 to TRBJ1-5; TRBD1 matches at 7 bases. With 0 bases clipped from V and 6 bases from J, the junction kept 3 bases outside the gene matches. Looked up from germline, CDR1 is SGHRS and CDR2 is YFSETQ. The CDR3 length is 14 residues.

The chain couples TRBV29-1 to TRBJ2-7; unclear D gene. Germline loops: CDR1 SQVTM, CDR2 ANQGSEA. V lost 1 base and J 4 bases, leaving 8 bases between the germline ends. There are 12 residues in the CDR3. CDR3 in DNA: TGCAGCGTTGAAGGGGCTTCTTACGAGCAGTACTTC. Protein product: CSVEGASYEQYF.

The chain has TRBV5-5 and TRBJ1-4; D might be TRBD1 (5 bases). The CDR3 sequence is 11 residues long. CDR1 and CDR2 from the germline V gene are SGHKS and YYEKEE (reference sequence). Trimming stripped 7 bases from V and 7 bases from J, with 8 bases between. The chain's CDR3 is CASSQGEKLFF. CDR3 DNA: TGTGCCAGCTCCCAGGGTGAAAAACTGTTTTTT. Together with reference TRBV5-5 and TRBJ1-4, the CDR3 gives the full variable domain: DAGVTQSPTHLIKTRGQQVTLRCSPISGHKSVSWYQQVLGQGPQFIFQYYEKEERGRGNFPDRFSARQFPNYSSELNVNALLLGDSALYLCASSQGEKLFFGSGTQLSVL.

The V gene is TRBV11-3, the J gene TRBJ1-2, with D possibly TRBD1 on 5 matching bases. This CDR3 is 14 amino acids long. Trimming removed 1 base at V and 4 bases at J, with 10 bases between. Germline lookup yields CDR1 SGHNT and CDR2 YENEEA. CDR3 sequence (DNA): TGTGCCAGCAGCTTAGGGGGGGACCTCTATGGCTACACCTTC. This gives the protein CASSLGGDLYGYTF.

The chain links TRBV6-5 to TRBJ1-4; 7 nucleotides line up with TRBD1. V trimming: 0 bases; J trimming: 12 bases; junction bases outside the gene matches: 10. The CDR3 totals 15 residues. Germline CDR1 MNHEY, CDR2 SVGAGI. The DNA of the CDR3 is TGTGCCAGCAGTTACTCGGGACAGACACAATGGGAACTGTTTTTT. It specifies CASSYSGQTQWELFF.